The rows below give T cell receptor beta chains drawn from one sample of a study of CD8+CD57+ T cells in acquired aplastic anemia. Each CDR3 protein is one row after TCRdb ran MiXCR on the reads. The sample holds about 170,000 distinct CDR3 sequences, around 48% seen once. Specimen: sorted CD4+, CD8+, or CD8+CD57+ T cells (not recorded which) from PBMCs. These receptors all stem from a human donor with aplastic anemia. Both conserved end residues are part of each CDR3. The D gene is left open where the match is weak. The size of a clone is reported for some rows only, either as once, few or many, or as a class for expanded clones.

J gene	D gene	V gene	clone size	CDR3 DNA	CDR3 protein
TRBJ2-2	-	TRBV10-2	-	TGCGCCAGCTTCTCCGTTGGGACGGTGAACACCGGGGAGCTGTTTTTT	CASFSVGTVNTGELFF
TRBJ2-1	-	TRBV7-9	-	TGTGCCAGCAGCTGGGGGTTCCATGAGCAGTTCTTC	CASSWGFHEQFF
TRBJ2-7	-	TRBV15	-	TGTGCCACCAGCAGAGGGGGGGACGAGCAGTACTTC	CATSRGGDEQYF
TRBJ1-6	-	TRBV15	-	TGTGCCACCAGCAGTGAAGCGACGGAGATTCAACCCCTCCACTTT	CATSSEATEIQPLHF
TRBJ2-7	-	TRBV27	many	TGTGCCAGCAGCAGTACAGGGTTCCAGTACTTC	CASSSTGFQYF
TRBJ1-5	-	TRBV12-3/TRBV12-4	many	TGTGCCAGCAGTTTATCGGGGGCCAGCCAGCCCCAGCATTTT	CASSLSGASQPQHF
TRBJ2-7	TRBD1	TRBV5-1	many	TGCGCCAGCAGCTTGGCGAGGGGACAGCAGTACGAGCAGTACTTC	CASSLARGQQYEQYF
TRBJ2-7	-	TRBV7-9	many	TGTGCCAGCAGCTTAATACCGGGCGAGCAGTACTTC	CASSLIPGEQYF
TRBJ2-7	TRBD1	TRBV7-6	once	TGTGCCAGCAGCGCAGGGACAGGGGGCACCTACGAGCAGTACTTC	CASSAGTGGTYEQYF
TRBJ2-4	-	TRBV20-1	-	TGCAGTGCCACAGGGGGGGGACTGTACATTCAGTACTTC	CSATGGGLYIQYF
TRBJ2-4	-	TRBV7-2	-	TGTGCCAGCAGCACCCGACAGAAAAACATTCAGTACTTC	CASSTRQKNIQYF
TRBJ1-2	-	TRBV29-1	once	TGCAGCGTCATCGATGGCTACACCTTC	CSVIDGYTF
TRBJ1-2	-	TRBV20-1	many	TGCAGTGCTAGTGGCGGGCTATATGGCTACACCTTC	CSASGGLYGYTF
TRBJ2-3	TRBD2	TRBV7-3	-	TGTGCCAGCAGCCGACCGGGGGGAGATACGCAGTATTTT	CASSRPGGDTQYF
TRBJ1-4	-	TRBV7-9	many	TGTGCCAGTGGGAATGAAAAACTGTTTTTT	CASGNEKLFF
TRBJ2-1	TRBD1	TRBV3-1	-	TGTGCCAGCAGCCATAACTTACCGGGACAGCCCTACAATGAGCAGTTCTTC	CASSHNLPGQPYNEQFF
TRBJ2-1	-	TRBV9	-	TGTGCTAGAGGTGCCAAGGTCGGGGAGGTTGAGCAGTTCTTC	CARGAKVGEVEQFF
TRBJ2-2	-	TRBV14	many	TGTGCCAGCAGCCCCGCTGGTGGGGGTACCGGGGAGCTGTTTTTT	CASSPAGGGTGELFF
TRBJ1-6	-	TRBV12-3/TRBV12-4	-	TGTGCCAGCAGTTTCGAGGGGGGTTCCTTAAATAATTCACCCCTCCGCTTT	CASSFEGGSLNNSPLRF
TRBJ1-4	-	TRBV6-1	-	TGTGCCAGCAGTGAAGGCACAGCAAGGGGTGAAAAACTGTTTTTT	CASSEGTARGEKLFF
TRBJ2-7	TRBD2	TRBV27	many	TGTGCCAGCAGTTTACGACTAGCGGGGGGCCGGGGTAACGAGCAGTACTTC	CASSLRLAGGRGNEQYF
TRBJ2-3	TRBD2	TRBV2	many	TGTGCCAGCAGTCCTGGACTAGCGGGGGGGCCTCGAGATACGCAGTATTTT	CASSPGLAGGPRDTQYF
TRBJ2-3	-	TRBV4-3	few	TGCGCCAGCAGCCGGATGAGCACAGATACGCAGTATTTT	CASSRMSTDTQYF
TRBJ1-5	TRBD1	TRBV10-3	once	TGTGCCTCCTTAACGCGCAGGGGGCGAAGTAATCAGCCCCAGCATTTT	CASLTRRGRSNQPQHF
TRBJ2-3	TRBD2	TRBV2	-	TGTGCCAGCAGTGAACCAGCGGGAATTAGCACAGATACGCAGTATTTT	CASSEPAGISTDTQYF
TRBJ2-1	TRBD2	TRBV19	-	TGTGCCAGTAGGCAGCGGGAGTTGTCCTACAATGAGCAGTTCTTC	CASRQRELSYNEQFF
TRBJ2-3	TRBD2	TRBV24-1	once	TGTGCCACCAGTGACTCAAACCTAGCGGGGGGGCCTGGAGATACGCAGTATTTT	CATSDSNLAGGPGDTQYF
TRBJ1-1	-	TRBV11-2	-	TGTGCCAGCAGCTTATTGGATGGGGCAGGATATTCTGAAGCTTTCTTT	CASSLLDGAGYSEAFF
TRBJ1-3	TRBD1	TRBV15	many	TGTGCCACCAGCAGAGATGAGGGGGCCGGAAACACCATATATTTT	CATSRDEGAGNTIYF
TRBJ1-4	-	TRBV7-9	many	TGTGCCACCAAGAGGTTGGATTTCGAAAAACTGTTTTTT	CATKRLDFEKLFF
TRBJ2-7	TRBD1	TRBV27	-	TGTGCCAGCAGTCTAAGACAGGGCTACGAGCAGTACTTC	CASSLRQGYEQYF
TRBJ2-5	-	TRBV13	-	TGTGCCAGCAGCCCAGGGCGCCTGGGGGGAGAGACCCAGTACTTC	CASSPGRLGGETQYF
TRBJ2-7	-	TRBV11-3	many	TGTGCCAGCAGCCCCGGGACCTCCTACGAGCAGTACTTC	CASSPGTSYEQYF
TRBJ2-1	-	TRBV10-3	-	TGTGCCATCAGTGAGTTTGAGGGGGGAAAATACAATGAGCAGTTCTTC	CAISEFEGGKYNEQFF
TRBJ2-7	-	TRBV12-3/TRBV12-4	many	TGTGCCAGCAGTTTAGAGGACGGTCCGTCCTCCTACGAGCAGTACTTC	CASSLEDGPSSYEQYF
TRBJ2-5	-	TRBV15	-	TGTGCCACCAGCTCGACGCGAGCAGACGAGACCCAGTACTTC	CATSSTRADETQYF
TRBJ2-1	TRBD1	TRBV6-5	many	TGTGCCAGCAGACAGGGGTCAAGTGAGCAGTTCTTC	CASRQGSSEQFF
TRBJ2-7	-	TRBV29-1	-	TGCAGCGTGGAGGACAACTACGAGCAGTACTTC	CSVEDNYEQYF
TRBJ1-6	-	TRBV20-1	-	TGCAGTGCAGGGGGTCTCCCTAATTCACCCCTCCACTTT	CSAGGLPNSPLHF
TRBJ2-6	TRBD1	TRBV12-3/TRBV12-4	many	TGTGCCAGCAACTTACTACTTACAGGGGGCCCTGGGGCCAACGTCCTGACTTTC	CASNLLLTGGPGANVLTF